Given below is one T cell receptor (beta chain) in context. Between the trimmed V and J ends, which lost 3 bases and 5 bases, there was a span of 10 bases. CDR3 length: 14 amino acids. CDR1 is KGHDR and CDR2 is SFDVKD in the germline V gene. The sample belongs to a study of control samples from healthy donors and cancer patients. The repertoire was sequenced with immunoSEQ multiplex PCR; TCRdb's copy has only in-frame clones and lacks some. The data include about 200,000 clones; the top ten clones carry roughly 2%. The TCR was taken from a woman younger than 45 in good health. Sequencing was carried out using blood. V gene TRBV24-1 combines with J gene TRBJ2-1; D perhaps matches TRBD1 (6 bases). This chain's CDR3 is CATSDVGGNNEQFF. As DNA, the CDR3 is TGTGCCACCAGTGATGTAGGGGGAAACAATGAGCAGTTCTTC.